The T cell receptor beta chain under discussion was sequenced for a study of blood T cell repertoires in COVID-19 (dated by TCRdb to 2020 to 2021). Concerning the study at large: The collaborator samples originated in the United States, Italy and Spain and spanned the acute and convalescent phases of COVID-19. The material from the prospective study consisted of cDNA or gDNA derived from T cells, B-cell-depleted T cells, or PBMCs. The dataset comprised deeply sampled blood TCRbeta repertoires from subjects exposed to, actively infected with, or recovered from COVID-19. The repertoires were made available in a free public database intended to serve as a resource for research on the immune response to SARS-CoV-2. Samples were obtained from the ongoing ImmuneRACE study (first 160 participants) and from roughly 1,300 subjects provided by 6 global collaborators. The sample metadata nearly always contained a de-identified subject ID, COVID-19 status, age in years and sex. Where available, HLA class I and class II types were obtained from metadata supplied by the sample provider rather than from assay-based typing.

Paper-wide results and their limitations: How much clinical and demographic metadata was included differed by source and by participant, and the metadata was provided uncurated.

Whole blood was collected in K2EDTA tubes by collaborating institutions according to the institutions' own protocols. For TCRbeta analysis, collaborators shipped samples in one of three forms: frozen whole blood, isolated PBMCs, or DNA extracted from either of those sample types. Of note for this clone: The clone's antigen remains unknown. No per-base quality is available; no much larger clone lies one base away.

TCRbeta CDR3 regions were amplified from genomic DNA using the immunoSEQ Assay, a bias-controlled multiplex PCR. For the original study's pipeline: Nucleated cell counts per sample were estimated from amplification of reference gene primers within the assay. To quantify the absolute abundance of each unique TCRbeta CDR3 rearrangement, sequence reads were collapsed and filtered. For each sample, productive Simpson clonality was calculated as the square root of Simpson's diversity index across productive rearrangements. TCRdb carries this immuneACCESS record with in-frame sequences only. Its versions omit some clonotypes, under half of them owing to an unresolved V gene in the studies checked, with the rest unexplained. V, J and clone size were drawn from that table, and D and trimming were deduced from the DNA. The sample records 60,000 or so clones, about 88% of which are singletons. Of the sample, approximately 8.4% is held by the ten largest clones.

The junction shows trimming of 3 bases on V and 0 bases on J, plus 9 bases between the germline ends. The CDR3 holds 14 amino acids from the cysteine to the phenylalanine. The kept DNA is CDR3 alone, 42 bases in frame from the first base. CDR1 SEHNR and CDR2 FQNEAQ were looked up in the germline V gene (reference sequence). Specimen: peripheral blood. Recombination connected TRBV7-9 to TRBJ2-7, with TRBD2 as a weak D call on 5 bases. This TCR was recovered from a woman in her 70s with active COVID-19. Read as DNA, the sequence is TGTGCCAGCAGCTTGGACTTCCGCTCCTACGAGCAGTACTTC. Its protein is CASSLDFRSYEQYF.